A selection of T cell receptor beta chains follows, all from one sample in a study of cytomegalovirus exposure and HLA in healthy donors. Only in-frame clones appear in the TCRdb table, and some are missing; sequencing was by immunoSEQ multiplex PCR. The sample lists 150,000 to 200,000 clones, about 80% occurring once. Sequenced input: PBMCs. The receptors were gathered from a boy between 10 and 17 years old in good health and CMV-seronegative. Each CDR3 is given with its conserved first and last residue. The D gene is left open where the match is weak. The listing skips clone size in some rows; elsewhere it reads once, few, many or a size class.

>NA|NA|TRBJ2-3|TRBV19
CASSASDTQYF
TGTGCCAGTAGTGCGTCAGATACGCAGTATTTT
>NA|NA|TRBJ2-1|TRBV5-5
CASSLEGGNYNEQFF
TGTGCCAGCAGCTTGGAAGGGGGTAATTACAATGAGCAGTTCTTC
>TRBD1|NA|TRBJ2-2|TRBV29-1
CSFVSTGGSGELFF
TGCAGCTTTGTTTCCACAGGGGGCTCGGGGGAGCTGTTTTTT
>TRBD2|NA|TRBJ2-5|TRBV6-1
CASRTSGQQETQYF
TGTGCCAGCAGGACTAGCGGACAGCAAGAGACCCAGTACTTC
>NA|NA|TRBJ1-5|TRBV5-8
CASSLGQISNQPQHF
TGTGCCAGCAGCTTGGGGCAGATTAGCAATCAGCCCCAGCATTTT
>TRBD1|NA|TRBJ1-5|TRBV7-8
CASSFKPTGYSNQPQHF
TGTGCCAGCAGCTTTAAGCCGACAGGGTATAGCAATCAGCCCCAGCATTTT
>NA|NA|TRBJ1-3|TRBV5-1
CASSSTGNSGNTIYF
TGCGCCAGCAGTTCAACGGGGAACTCTGGAAACACCATATATTTT
>NA|NA|TRBJ2-5|TRBV18
CASSPGTLGSQETQYF
TGTGCCAGCTCACCTGGGACTCTGGGGAGCCAAGAGACCCAGTACTTC
>NA|NA|TRBJ2-3|TRBV6-1
CASSEMASTDTQYF
TGTGCCAGCAGTGAAATGGCTAGCACAGATACGCAGTATTTT
>TRBD1|NA|TRBJ1-1|TRBV7-2
CASSLYTLPLTGRYTEAFF
TGTGCCAGCAGTCTCTACACCCTACCCCTGACAGGGAGGTACACTGAAGCTTTCTTT
>NA|NA|TRBJ1-1|TRBV11-3
CASSLGYWDTVMNTEAFF
TGTGCCAGCAGCTTAGGGTACTGGGACACTGTCATGAACACTGAAGCTTTCTTT
>NA|NA|TRBJ1-1|TRBV4-1
CASSLGGQRTEAFF
TGCGCCAGCAGCCTTGGGGGACAACGAACTGAAGCTTTCTTT
>NA|few|TRBJ2-2|TRBV7-3
CASSSTWQPSKDTGELFF
TGTGCCAGCAGCTCGACATGGCAACCCTCGAAGGACACCGGGGAGCTGTTTTTT
>NA|NA|TRBJ2-7|TRBV5-1
CASSLGGHEQYF
TGCGCCAGCAGCTTGGGAGGGCACGAGCAGTACTTC
>NA|NA|TRBJ2-7|TRBV2
CASSEPGAYEQYF
TGTGCCAGCAGTGAGCCTGGAGCCTACGAGCAGTACTTC
>TRBD1|NA|TRBJ1-4|TRBV4-1
CASSQKSDRVFGGSNEKLFF
TGCGCCAGCAGCCAAAAAAGTGACAGGGTCTTCGGGGGCTCTAATGAAAAACTGTTTTTT
>NA|NA|TRBJ1-1|TRBV19
CASSIVANTEAFF
TGTGCCAGTAGTATAGTGGCGAACACTGAAGCTTTCTTT
>NA|NA|TRBJ2-7|TRBV7-3
CASSLEVSSYEQYF
TGTGCCAGCAGCTTAGAGGTCAGTTCCTACGAGCAGTACTTC
>NA|NA|TRBJ2-5|TRBV11-3
CASTSYRVGETQYF
TGTGCCAGCACCTCCTACAGGGTAGGAGAGACCCAGTACTTC
>NA|NA|TRBJ2-7|TRBV4-2
CASSRTGQSSYEQYF
TGTGCCAGCAGCCGAACAGGGCAGAGCTCCTACGAGCAGTACTTC
>NA|NA|TRBJ1-1|TRBV7-3
CASSLSQGSMNTEAFF
TGTGCCAGCAGCTTATCCCAGGGTTCGATGAACACTGAAGCTTTCTTT
>NA|NA|TRBJ1-1|TRBV19
CASSIGQGRTEAFF
TGTGCCAGTAGTATAGGTCAGGGTCGCACTGAAGCTTTCTTT
>TRBD1|NA|TRBJ2-7|TRBV13
CASGAGQGIYEQYF
TGTGCCAGCGGGGCCGGACAGGGTATTTACGAGCAGTACTTC
>TRBD1|NA|TRBJ1-4|TRBV30
CAWMGQSNEKLFF
TGTGCCTGGATGGGACAGAGTAATGAAAAACTGTTTTTT
>NA|NA|TRBJ1-1|TRBV2
CASPVEAVPFF
TGTGCCAGCCCTGTGGAGGCAGTTCCTTTCTTT
>NA|NA|TRBJ1-1|TRBV7-9
CASTPKGGASTEAFF
TGTGCCAGCACCCCGAAGGGGGGGGCGAGCACTGAAGCTTTCTTT
>NA|NA|TRBJ1-1|TRBV7-8
CASSSGRGVDFKEAFF
TGTGCCAGCAGCTCCGGACGGGGGGTTGATTTTAAGGAAGCTTTCTTT
>TRBD1|NA|TRBJ1-2|TRBV4-2
CASSPWDRVDGYTF
TGTGCCAGCAGCCCGTGGGACAGGGTGGATGGCTACACCTTC
>TRBD1|NA|TRBJ2-7|TRBV7-9
CASSPTGSYEQYF
TGTGCCAGCAGCCCGACAGGGTCCTACGAGCAGTACTTC
>TRBD2|NA|TRBJ2-4|TRBV30
CAWSRLAGDGNIQYF
TGTGCCTGGAGCAGACTAGCGGGAGATGGCAACATTCAGTACTTC
>NA|NA|TRBJ1-1|TRBV5-1
CASTDRTTNTEAFF
TGCGCCAGCACGGACCGGACAACGAACACTGAAGCTTTCTTT
>NA|NA|TRBJ2-5|TRBV6-6
CASSYAQGQETQYF
TGTGCCAGCAGTTACGCACAGGGTCAAGAGACCCAGTACTTC
>NA|NA|TRBJ2-1|TRBV19
CASTQGGDYNEQFF
TGTGCCAGTACCCAAGGGGGGGACTACAATGAGCAGTTCTTC
>TRBD1|few|TRBJ1-1|TRBV19
CASTKPGQGAGTEAFF
TGTGCCAGTACCAAACCGGGACAGGGGGCTGGAACTGAAGCTTTCTTT
>TRBD1|NA|TRBJ1-6|TRBV27
CASTVNRGRGVGMKGINSPLHF
TGTGCCAGCACCGTCAACAGGGGGCGCGGGGTCGGGATGAAGGGAATCAATTCACCCCTCCACTTT
>NA|NA|TRBJ1-2|TRBV19
CASSITRDSGYTF
TGTGCCAGTAGTATAACGCGGGACTCTGGCTACACCTTC
>NA|NA|TRBJ1-6|TRBV4-1
CASSPQGPESPLHF
TGCGCCAGCAGCCCGCAGGGGCCGGAATCACCCCTCCACTTT
>TRBD1|NA|TRBJ1-1|TRBV30
CAWSAPTGAGDTEAFF
TGTGCCTGGAGTGCCCCGACAGGGGCCGGGGACACTGAAGCTTTCTTT
>TRBD1|NA|TRBJ1-6|TRBV5-1
CASRIRDRADSPLHF
TGCGCCAGCAGGATCCGGGACAGGGCGGATTCACCCCTCCACTTT
>NA|few|TRBJ1-5|TRBV6-1
CASHRAADSNQPQHF
TGTGCCAGTCACAGGGCAGCCGATAGCAATCAGCCCCAGCATTTT
>NA|NA|TRBJ1-1|TRBV5-6
CASRGGVGDTEAFF
TGTGCCAGCAGGGGAGGTGTAGGGGACACTGAAGCTTTCTTT
>NA|NA|TRBJ2-5|TRBV6-1
CASSDHGGAQYF
TGTGCCAGCAGTGACCATGGAGGGGCCCAGTACTTC
>NA|few|TRBJ2-2|TRBV9
CASSPPVAGELFF
TGTGCCAGCAGCCCCCCGGTGGCCGGGGAGCTGTTTTTT
>NA|NA|TRBJ1-4|TRBV7-9
CASSFGGNEKLFF
TGTGCCAGCAGCTTTGGGGGGAATGAAAAACTGTTTTTT
>TRBD1|NA|TRBJ1-1|TRBV18
CASSPDRAKNTEAFF
TGTGCCAGCTCACCGGACAGGGCCAAGAACACTGAAGCTTTCTTT
>NA|NA|TRBJ1-1|TRBV5-8
CASSLEWSGNTEAFF
TGTGCCAGCAGCTTGGAATGGTCGGGGAACACTGAAGCTTTCTTT
>NA|NA|TRBJ1-2|TRBV30
CAWSVTGGYGYTF
TGTGCCTGGAGTGTAACAGGCGGCTATGGCTACACCTTC
>NA|NA|TRBJ2-6|TRBV30
CAWSTDRTNSGANVLTF
TGTGCCTGGAGTACGGACAGAACCAACTCTGGGGCCAACGTCCTGACTTTC
>TRBD1|NA|TRBJ1-4|TRBV5-1
CASSSPNQAGGEKLFF
TGCGCCAGCAGCTCCCCCAACCAGGCAGGGGGGGAAAAACTGTTTTTT
>TRBD1|NA|TRBJ2-7|TRBV30
CAWQVGTGVYEQYF
TGTGCCTGGCAAGTAGGGACAGGGGTCTACGAGCAGTACTTC